Below are 13 T cell receptor beta chains sequenced from a single sample in a study of T-cell reconstitution after alpha-beta-depleted transplantation in children. Study findings and constraints: Two months or so post-transplant, alpha-beta T cells reportedly derived from several hundred expanded graft clones.

Their antigens are not known. For TCRbeta, the library was prepared with unique molecular identifiers. TCRdb redid the calling of the PCR reads with MiXCR, one entry per CDR3 protein. The profile shows roughly 30,000 distinct CDR3 sequences, roughly 6.5% of them singletons. The sequenced sample was peripheral blood, obtained 60 days after TCRalphabeta/CD19-depleted stem cell transplant. The source is a child under two years old who had a stem cell transplant for acute myeloid leukemia, so the T cells may come from the graft donor.

This clonotype has at least ten counts. This chain joins TRBV18 and TRBJ1-5, with 7 bases aligning to TRBD1. Germline V gene sequence: CDR1 KGHSH, CDR2 LQKENI. The CDR3 extends over 13 amino acids. V was clipped by 4 bases and J by 9 bases; unmatched bases: 6. The CDR3 DNA sequence: TGTGCCAGCTCACAACAGGGGTGGACGCCCCAGCATTTT. Its protein is CASSQQGWTPQHF.

To note about this clonotype: An end of the junction does not agree with germline; a read error may underlie this. This rearrangement joins TRBV7-9 to TRBJ2-4, with D tentatively TRBD1 or TRBD2 (5 bases each). Per germline, CDR1 SEHNR and CDR2 FQNEAQ (reference sequence). This CDR3 contains 11 residues. CDR3 region: CASSFERDPIF. The CDR3 region has the DNA TGTGCCAGCAGCTTTGAACGGGACCCCATCTTC. Variable domain in full (rest from reference TRBV7-9 and TRBJ2-4): DTGVSQNPRHKITKRGQNVTFRCDPISEHNRLYWYRQTLGQGPEFLTYFQNEAQLEKSRLLSDRFSAERPKGSFSTLEIQRTEQGDSAMYLCASSFERDPIFGAGTRLSVL.

The sample holds many counts of this clonotype. The chain uses TRBV3-1 and TRBJ1-1; 10 bases match TRBD1. CDR1 and CDR2 from the germline V gene are LGHDT and YNNKEL (reference sequence). V trimming: 4 bases; J trimming: 0 bases; junction bases outside the gene matches: 5. The length of the CDR3 is 16 residues. DNA for the CDR3: TGTGCCAGCAGCCGAGGGACAGGGGAGATGAACACTGAAGCTTTCTTT. This encodes CASSRGTGEMNTEAFF.

This clonotype has more than one count but fewer than ten. The V call is TRBV7-6, the J call TRBJ2-7, with TRBD2 matching 10 bases. Germline V gene sequence: CDR1 SGHVS, CDR2 FNYEAQ. This CDR3 is 12 amino acids long. J gave up 12 bases and V 4 bases, and 6 bases lay outside the gene matches. CDR3 in amino acids: CASSSAGGPLYF. As DNA, the CDR3 is TGTGCCAGCAGCTCAGCGGGAGGGCCTCTGTACTTC.

This clonotype came up many times. This CDR3 is CASSLDDILIAYEQYF. In DNA, the CDR3 is TGTGCCAGCAGCTTGGACGACATATTAATTGCCTACGAGCAGTACTTC. The chain is built from TRBV11-2 and TRBJ2-7; no clear D. Trimming removed 3 bases from V and 2 bases from J, with 17 bases in between. The length of the CDR3 is 16 residues. CDR1 is SGHAT, CDR2 FQNNGV, per germline.

This clonotype has ten or more counts. The rearrangement links TRBV5-1 to TRBJ2-2; D may match TRBD1 or TRBD2 (6 bases each). The ends were cut back, 4 bases at V and 7 bases at J, with 17 bases in the middle. This CDR3 comprises 15 residues. CDR1 is SGHRS and CDR2 is YFSETQ in the germline V gene. The CDR3 DNA reads as TGCGCCAGCAGCCCCCAGAGGGGGGCTATCGGGGAGCTGTTTTTT. Amino acids: CASSPQRGAIGELFF.

This clonotype has ten or more counts. The chain combines TRBV5-1 with TRBJ2-7; D perhaps matches TRBD2 (5 bases). CDR1 is SGHRS and CDR2 is YFSETQ in the germline V gene. Trimming took 6 bases from V and 3 from J, leaving 19 bases between them. The length of the CDR3 is 15 residues. The CDR3 sequence is CASTPFGEMGYEQYF. The CDR3 DNA sequence: TGCGCCAGCACCCCATTTGGGGAGATGGGCTACGAGCAGTACTTC.

The sample holds many counts of this clonotype. The chain links TRBV6-2 or TRBV6-3 to TRBJ1-1, with D unresolved. The germline V gene encodes CDR1 MNHEY and CDR2 SVGEGT. V lost 5 bases and J 0 bases, leaving 7 bases between the germline ends. The CDR3 is 13 residues long. The CDR3 nucleotides are TGTGCCAGCAGTGGGGTCATGAACACTGAAGCTTTCTTT. Amino acids: CASSGVMNTEAFF.

This chain uses TRBV5-6 with TRBJ2-1; tentatively, D is TRBD2 (6 bases). The length of the CDR3 is 15 residues. The germline V gene has CDR1 SGHDT and CDR2 YYEEEE. V lost 4 bases and J 0 bases, leaving 11 bases between the germline ends. As DNA, the CDR3 is TGTGCCAGCAGCCCGGGGGTCTACTCCTACAATGAGCAGTTCTTC. It codes for CASSPGVYSYNEQFF. Looking up the rest from reference TRBV5-6 and TRBJ2-1 gives the full variable domain: DAGVTQSPTHLIKTRGQQVTLRCSPKSGHDTVSWYQQALGQGPQFIFQYYEEEERQRGNFPDRFSGHQFPNYSSELNVNALLLGDSALYLCASSPGVYSYNEQFFGPGTRLTVL.

This clonotype occurred many times. The rearrangement uses TRBV7-3 and TRBJ2-3; D gene uncertain. V was clipped by 8 bases and J by 6 bases, with 3 bases between them. CDR1 SGHTA and CDR2 FQGTGA come from the germline V gene. The CDR3 consists of 9 residues. The CDR3 coding sequence is TGTGCCAGCCCTGATACGCAGTATTTT. As protein: CASPDTQYF.

This clonotype was observed at least ten times. The chain uses TRBV7-9 and TRBJ2-7; 8 nucleotides align to TRBD1. Germline V gene lookup returns CDR1 SEHNR and CDR2 FQNEAQ (reference sequence). V gave up 1 base and J gave up 5 bases; unmatched junction bases: 4. The CDR3 has 14 residues. The CDR3 is CASSLGQGANEQYF. The CDR3 nucleotides are TGTGCCAGCAGCTTAGGTCAGGGGGCTAACGAGCAGTACTTC. Based on the CDR3 plus reference TRBV7-9 and TRBJ2-7, the full variable domain is DTGVSQNPRHKITKRGQNVTFRCDPISEHNRLYWYRQTLGQGPEFLTYFQNEAQLEKSRLLSDRFSAERPKGSFSTLEIQRTEQGDSAMYLCASSLGQGANEQYFGPGTRLTVT.

This clonotype was picked up many times. V is TRBV12-3 or TRBV12-4 and J is TRBJ2-7; no reliable D call. V lost 0 bases and J lost 2, with 11 bases in between. This CDR3 spans 15 amino acids. Here the CDR3 reads CASSLAGPGTYEQYF. The CDR3 DNA sequence: TGTGCCAGCAGTTTAGCGGGCCCAGGCACCTACGAGCAGTACTTC.

This clonotype was counted only a few times. This rearrangement joins TRBV11-2 to TRBJ1-6; D may be TRBD1 (5 bases). V lost 5 bases and J 6 bases, leaving 11 bases between the germline ends. CDR3 size: 14 residues. The germline CDR1 and CDR2 sequences are SGHAT and FQNNGV. CDR3 amino acids: CASSLGPLNSPLHF. CDR3 DNA sequence: TGTGCCAGCAGCCTGGGGCCCCTTAATTCACCCCTCCACTTT.